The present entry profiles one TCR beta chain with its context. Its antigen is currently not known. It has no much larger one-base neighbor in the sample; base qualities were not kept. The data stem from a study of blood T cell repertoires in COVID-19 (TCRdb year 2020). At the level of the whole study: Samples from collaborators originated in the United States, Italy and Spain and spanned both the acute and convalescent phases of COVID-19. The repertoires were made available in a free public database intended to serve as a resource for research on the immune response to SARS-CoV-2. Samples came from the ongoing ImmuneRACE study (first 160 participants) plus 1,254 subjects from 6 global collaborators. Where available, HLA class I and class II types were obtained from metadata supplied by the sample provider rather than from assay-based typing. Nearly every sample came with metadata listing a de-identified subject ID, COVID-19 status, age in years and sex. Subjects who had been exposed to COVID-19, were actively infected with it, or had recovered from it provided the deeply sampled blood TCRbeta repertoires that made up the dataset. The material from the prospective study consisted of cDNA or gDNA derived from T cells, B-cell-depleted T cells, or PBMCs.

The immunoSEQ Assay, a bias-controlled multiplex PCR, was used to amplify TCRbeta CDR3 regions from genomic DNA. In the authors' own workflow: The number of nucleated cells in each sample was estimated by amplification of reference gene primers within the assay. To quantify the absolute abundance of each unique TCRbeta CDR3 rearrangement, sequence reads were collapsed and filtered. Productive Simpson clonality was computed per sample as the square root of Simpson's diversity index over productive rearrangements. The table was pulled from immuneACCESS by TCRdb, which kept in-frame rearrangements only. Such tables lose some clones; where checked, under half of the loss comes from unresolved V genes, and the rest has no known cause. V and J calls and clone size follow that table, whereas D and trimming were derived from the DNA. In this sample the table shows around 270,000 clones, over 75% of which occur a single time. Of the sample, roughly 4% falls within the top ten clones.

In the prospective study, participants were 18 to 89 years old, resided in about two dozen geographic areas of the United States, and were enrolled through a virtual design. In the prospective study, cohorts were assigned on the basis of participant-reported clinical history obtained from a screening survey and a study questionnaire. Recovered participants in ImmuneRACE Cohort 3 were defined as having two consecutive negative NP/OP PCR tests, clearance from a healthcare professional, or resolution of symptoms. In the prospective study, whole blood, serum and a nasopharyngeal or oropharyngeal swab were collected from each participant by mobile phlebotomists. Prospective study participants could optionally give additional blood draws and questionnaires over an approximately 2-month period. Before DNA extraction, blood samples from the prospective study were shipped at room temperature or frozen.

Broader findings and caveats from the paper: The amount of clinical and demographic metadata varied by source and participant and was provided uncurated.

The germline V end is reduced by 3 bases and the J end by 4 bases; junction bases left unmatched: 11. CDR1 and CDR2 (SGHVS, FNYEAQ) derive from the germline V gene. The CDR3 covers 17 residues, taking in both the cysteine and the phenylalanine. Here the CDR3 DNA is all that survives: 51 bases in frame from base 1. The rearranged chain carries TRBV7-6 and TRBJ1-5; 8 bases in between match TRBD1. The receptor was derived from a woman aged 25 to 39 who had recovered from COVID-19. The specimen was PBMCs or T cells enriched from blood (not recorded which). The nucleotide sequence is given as TGTGCCAGCAGCTTTCCGGGACAGGAGGACCGGAATCAGCCCCAGCATTTT. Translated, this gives CASSFPGQEDRNQPQHF.